This TCR beta chain is drawn from a study of OX40 agonist ivuxolimab in advanced cancers. A note on the overall study: The costimulatory receptor OX40 (CD134) was targeted by ivuxolimab, a fully human IgG2 agonistic monoclonal antibody. Intravenous ivuxolimab was administered to patients every 2 weeks at six dose levels: 0.01, 0.1, 0.3, 1.5, 3 and 10 mg/kg. Of the 50 to 55 patients in dose escalation, some 20 had hepatocellular carcinoma, roughly 15 had melanoma, 9 had renal cell carcinoma and 9 had head and neck cancer. In the dose-escalation cohort, 75% to 85% of patients were male, and the mean age was approximately 60 years with a range of roughly 20 to 79. Patients were allowed to have had prior anti-PD-1, anti-PD-L1 or anti-CTLA-4 therapy, and 30% to 40% of the dose-escalation patients had previously received checkpoint inhibitors. Partial responses occurred in three dose-escalation patients: two with cutaneous melanoma and one with hepatocellular carcinoma. The point of sequencing TCRbeta in the periphery was to test whether ivuxolimab changed TCR sequence diversity and drove clonal T-cell expansion. The paper reports the monotherapy dose-escalation portion (N of about 50 patients) of the phase I ivuxolimab trial.

General conclusions and limits of the study: After ivuxolimab, more expanded clones were found on average in CD8+ T cells than in CD4+ T cells. Clonal expansion of both CD4+ and CD8+ blood T cells was observed from baseline to week 6 at doses 0.1 to 3.0 mg/kg. The antigen specificity of the clonally expanded peripheral T cells was not determined. Low levels of normalized T-cell clonal expansion were also shown by some nonresponding patients. In the 0.1-3.0 mg/kg groups, partial responders were among the patients with the lowest normalized peripheral clonal expansion, particularly in CD8+ T cells.

For sequencing of the TCRbeta CDR3 region, genomic DNA was extracted from the sorted cells. The immunoSEQ Assay was used for sequencing of TCRbeta CDR3 regions. This immuneACCESS table, as held by TCRdb, lists in-frame sequences with V and J called but not all clones. Of the missing ones, under half trace to an unresolved V gene in checked studies; the others have no known cause. This sample comprises around 100,000 clones, approximately 90% of them detected only once. The ten top clones hold roughly 0.56% of the sample. The trial excluded patients who had a history of autoimmune disease or were on systemic immunosuppression. Peripheral blood for TCR sequencing was drawn from every dose cohort at baseline, at cycle 4 day 1 and at cycle 7 day 1. Samples were obtained from an open-label, multicenter, first-in-human phase I dose-escalation trial of ivuxolimab. Adults with locally advanced or metastatic melanoma, renal cell, hepatocellular, or head and neck squamous cell carcinoma were enrolled in the trial. Before TCR sequencing, CD4+ T cells and CD8+ T cells were sorted from peripheral blood as separate populations.

V and J are truncated by 4 bases and 7 bases respectively, leaving an intervening sequence of 13 bases. Counted from cysteine to phenylalanine, this CDR3 has 13 amino acids. Only CDR3 DNA is held: 39 bases, read in frame from base 1. Based on the germline V gene, the CDR1 and CDR2 sequences are MDHEN and SYDVKM. A note on this clone: The clone's antigen remains unknown. No qualities accompany the bases; no much larger clone lies one base away.

This receptor chain uses TRBV28 and TRBJ1-2; the D gene is not confidently resolved. This TCR came from an adult with an advanced solid tumor such as melanoma, head and neck, liver or kidney cancer. The sample consisted of CD4+ or CD8+ T cells sorted from blood, taken in a trial of the OX40 agonist ivuxolimab. The CDR3 has the sequence CASSSTSRGGYTF. The bases are TGTGCCAGCAGTTCTACCTCCCGGGGTGGCTACACCTTC.